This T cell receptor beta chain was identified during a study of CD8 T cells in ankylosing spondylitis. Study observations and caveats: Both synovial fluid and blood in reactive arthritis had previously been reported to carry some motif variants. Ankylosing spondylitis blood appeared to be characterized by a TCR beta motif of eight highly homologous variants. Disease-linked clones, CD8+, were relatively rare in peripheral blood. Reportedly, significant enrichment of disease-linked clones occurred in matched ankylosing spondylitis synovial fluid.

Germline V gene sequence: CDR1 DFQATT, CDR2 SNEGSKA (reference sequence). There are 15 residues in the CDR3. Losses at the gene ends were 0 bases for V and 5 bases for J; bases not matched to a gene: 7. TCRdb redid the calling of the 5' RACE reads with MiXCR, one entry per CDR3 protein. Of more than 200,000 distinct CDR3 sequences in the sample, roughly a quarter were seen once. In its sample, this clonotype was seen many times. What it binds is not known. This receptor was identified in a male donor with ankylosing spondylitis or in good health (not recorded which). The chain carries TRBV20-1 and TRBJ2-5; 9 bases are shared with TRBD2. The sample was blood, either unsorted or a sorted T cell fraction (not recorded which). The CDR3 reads CSARDPSGVGETQYF. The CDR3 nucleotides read TGCAGTGCTAGAGATCCTAGCGGGGTCGGGGAGACCCAGTACTTC.